This T cell receptor (beta chain) appears in the sequencing data of a study of Ad26.COV2.S vaccination and SARS-CoV-2 variants. As for the study in general: Administration of Ad26.COV2.S was intramuscular, either once or twice 56 days apart. Findings and caveats of the study: Vaccine and placebo recipients had comparable breadth of non-spike TCRs. Among vaccine recipients, spike-specific TCR breadth exceeded that of placebo recipients.

The germline V and J ends were trimmed by 0 bases and 6 bases, with 12 bases remaining between them. This CDR3 region has 15 residues. The germline V gene encodes CDR1 LNHNV and CDR2 YYDKDF (reference sequence). Produced via immunoSEQ multiplex PCR; TCRdb's table is partial and in-frame only. Of nearly 400,000 clones in the sample, about 91% are singletons; the top ten hold around 1.8%. Documented treatment: about 20 received Ad26.COV2.S at low or high dose, single or two shots; five or six received placebo; per-sample allocation not given. Samples analyzed were those drawn on day 63 after the first vaccine or placebo injection. To note about this clone: Antigen unknown.

The V call is TRBV15, the J call TRBJ2-1; D is perhaps TRBD2 (6 bases). The sequence came from a person aged 18 to 59 who received the Ad26.COV2.S COVID-19 vaccine or a placebo. The sequencing here drew on peripheral blood, taken in a trial of Ad26.COV2.S vaccine versus placebo. The CDR3 DNA follows: TGTGCCACCAGCAGAGATTCCCGGGAGCCCAATGAGCAGTTCTTC. It is translated as CATSRDSREPNEQFF.